This T cell receptor beta chain was identified during a study of OX40 agonist ivuxolimab in advanced cancers. Across the whole study: An agonistic human IgG2 monoclonal antibody against OX40 (CD134) was given. Treatment received earlier with anti-PD-1, anti-PD-L1 or anti-CTLA-4 agents was allowed, and roughly 40% had some. Partial responses were achieved by three patients, of whom one had hepatocellular carcinoma and two had cutaneous melanoma.

Notes on this clone: What it binds is unknown.

The germline CDR1 and CDR2 sequences are KGHSH and LQKENI. V dropped 0 bases and J dropped 2 bases, with 7 bases sitting between them. There are 15 residues in the CDR3. Study observations and caveats: Normalized expansion of T-cell clones was also low for some nonresponders.

TCRdb's table, derived via immunoSEQ multiplex PCR, lists solely in-frame clones and lacks some. Of about 100,000 clones listed, approximately 91% are singletons. The source is an adult with an advanced solid tumor such as melanoma, head and neck, liver or kidney cancer. This sample comprised CD4+ or CD8+ T cells sorted from blood, obtained in a trial of the OX40 agonist ivuxolimab. The V gene is TRBV18, the J gene TRBJ2-2, with no clear D. This CDR3 is CASSPPPRNTGELFF. In DNA form, the CDR3 reads TGTGCCAGCTCACCACCCCCACGAAACACCGGGGAGCTGTTTTTT.